This TCR beta chain was documented in a study of T cell responses to AZD1222 COVID-19 vaccine. Points from the study as a whole: Across the whole spike, CD4 TCRs peaked at regions 160-218 and 743-854. Repertoire samples came only from after the peak T cell response. Targeting of unmutated variant regions was reportedly seen in nearly half of spike-specific TCRs. Following two doses of AZD1222, Spike-specific TCR breadth and depth rose.

Only in-frame clones appear in the TCRdb table, and some are missing; sequencing was by immunoSEQ multiplex PCR. The sample includes 68,000 or so clones, 60% to 85% seen only once; the top ten take about an eighth. On this clone: Its cognate antigen is unknown.

The germline V gene encodes CDR1 SEHNR and CDR2 FQNEAQ (reference sequence). The CDR3 is made up of 15 amino acids. V dropped 1 base and J dropped 4 bases, with 10 bases sitting between them. The specimen was peripheral blood, collected on day 0 of AZD1222 vaccination. The chain employs TRBV7-9 and TRBJ2-2, with D maybe TRBD2 (5 bases). The source of this sequence is an adult in good health. CDR3 coding DNA: TGTGCCAGCAGCTTAGTCGCTAGCATCACCGGGGAGCTGTTTTTT. Translating it yields CASSLVASITGELFF.